A single sample gave rise to the 2 T cell receptor beta chains below, sequenced in a study of T cell responses to AZD1222 COVID-19 vaccine. This table comes from immunoSEQ multiplex PCR, and its TCRdb copy is limited to in-frame clones, with some not included. The sample gives 150,000 to 200,000 clones, approximately 92% of which show up once; over 9.5% is in the top ten. This specimen consisted of peripheral blood, obtained on day 0 of AZD1222 vaccination. The source is an adult in good health.

The CDR3 here is CATLSGGSYEQYF. In DNA, the CDR3 is TGTGCCACCCTTAGCGGAGGATCGTACGAGCAGTACTTC. V usage is TRBV10-3 and J usage is TRBJ2-7; a possible D gene is TRBD2 (6 bases). The germline CDR1 and CDR2 sequences are ENHRY and SYGVKD. The ends were cut back, 10 bases at V and 4 bases at J, with 17 bases in the middle. This CDR3 is built from 13 residues.

V and J are TRBV12-3 or TRBV12-4 and TRBJ2-2; D ambiguous. CDR3 length equals 13 residues. Between the trimmed V and J ends, which lost 5 bases and 6 bases, there was a span of 10 bases. The CDR3 reads CASSLRWAGELFF. In DNA, the CDR3 is TGTGCCAGCAGTCTCAGGTGGGCCGGGGAGCTGTTTTTT.